The TCR beta chain under discussion was sequenced for a study of T cells expressing NK-cell markers. Turning to the study itself: Sorted CD3+CD56+NKG2C+, CD3+CD56+NKG2C- and CD3+CD56-NKG2C+ T cells supplied TCR beta repertoires.

Points from the study as a whole: HCMV specificity of the expanded NKG2C+ T cell clones stayed unclear. Among CD8+ T cells from about six donors, dominant NKG2C+ clonotypes accounted for roughly 1.0-7.0%.

The CDR3 is 15 residues long. The germline gives CDR1 SNHLY, CDR2 FYNNEI. TCRdb reprocessed the 5' RACE reads and reports one entry per CDR3 protein, with no DNA. The table counts 550,000 to 600,000 distinct CDR3 sequences; approximately 3.6% lies in the top ten. In the case of this clonotype: Its cognate antigen is unknown.

The gene calls are TRBV2 and TRBJ2-7; TCRdb designates TRBD2, a call that cannot be tested without DNA. Material: blood T cells: a sorted CD56 or NKG2C T cell subset, CD4+ or CD8+ T cells, or bulk PBMC T cells (not recorded which). The sequence was obtained from a man between 18 and 35 years old in good health. The CDR3 loop is CASSDLLAVPYEQYF.